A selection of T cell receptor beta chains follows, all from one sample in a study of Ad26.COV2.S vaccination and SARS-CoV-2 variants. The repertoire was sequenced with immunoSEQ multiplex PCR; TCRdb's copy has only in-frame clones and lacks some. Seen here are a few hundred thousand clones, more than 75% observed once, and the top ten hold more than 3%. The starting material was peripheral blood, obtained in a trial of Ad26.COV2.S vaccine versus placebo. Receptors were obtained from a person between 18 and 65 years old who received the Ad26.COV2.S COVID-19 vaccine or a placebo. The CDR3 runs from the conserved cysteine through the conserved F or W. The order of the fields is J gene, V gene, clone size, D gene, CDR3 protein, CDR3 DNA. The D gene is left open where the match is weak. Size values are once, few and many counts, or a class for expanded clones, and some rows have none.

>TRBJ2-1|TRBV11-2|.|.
CASSFDIHNEQFF
TGTGCCAGCAGCTTTGACATTCACAATGAGCAGTTCTTC
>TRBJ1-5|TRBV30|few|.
CAWSVGQSNQPQHF
TGTGCCTGGAGTGTAGGACAGTCCAATCAGCCCCAGCATTTT
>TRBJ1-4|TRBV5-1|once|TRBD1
CASSWRTGGATNEKLFF
TGCGCCAGCAGCTGGAGGACAGGGGGCGCAACTAATGAAAAACTGTTTTTT
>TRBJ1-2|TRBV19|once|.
CASSIGGENPNGYTF
TGTGCCAGTAGTATAGGGGGAGAAAATCCAAATGGCTACACCTTC
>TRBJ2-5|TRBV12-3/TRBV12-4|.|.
CASIAGARETQYF
TGTGCCAGCATCGCAGGGGCGCGGGAGACCCAGTACTTC
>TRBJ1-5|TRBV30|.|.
CAWSVPGAWQPQHF
TGTGCCTGGAGTGTACCGGGGGCTTGGCAGCCCCAGCATTTT
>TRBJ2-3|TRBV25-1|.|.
CASSGEGGTDTQYF
TGTGCCAGCAGTGGCGAGGGTGGCACAGATACGCAGTATTTT
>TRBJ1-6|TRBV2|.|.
CASSERGERSPLHF
TGTGCCAGCAGTGAACGCGGGGAAAGATCACCCCTCCACTTT
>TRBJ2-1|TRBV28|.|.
CASSLDLIGGYNEQFF
TGTGCCAGCAGTTTAGATTTAATAGGCGGCTACAATGAGCAGTTCTTC
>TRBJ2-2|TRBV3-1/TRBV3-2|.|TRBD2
CASSQELPSGGISGELFF
TGTGCCAGCAGCCAAGAACTACCTAGCGGGGGGATATCCGGGGAGCTGTTTTTT
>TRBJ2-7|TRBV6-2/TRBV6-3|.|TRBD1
CASSFIQGSYSYEQYF
TGTGCCAGCAGTTTCATACAGGGGTCGTACTCCTACGAGCAGTACTTC
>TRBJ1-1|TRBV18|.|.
CASSLPTIEAFF
TGTGCCAGCTCCCTCCCGACCATTGAAGCTTTCTTT
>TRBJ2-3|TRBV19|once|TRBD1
CASSIGDRHTDTQYF
TGTGCCAGTAGTATTGGGGACAGGCACACAGATACGCAGTATTTT
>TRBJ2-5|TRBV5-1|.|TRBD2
CASSVTSGGAKTQYF
TGCGCCAGCAGCGTAACTAGCGGGGGGGCAAAGACCCAGTACTTC
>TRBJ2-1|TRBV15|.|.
CATSRSVSGGSYNEQFF
TGTGCCACCAGCAGAAGCGTCAGTGGGGGCTCCTACAATGAGCAGTTCTTC
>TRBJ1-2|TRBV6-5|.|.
CASSLRQRGYGYTF
TGTGCCAGCAGCCTAAGACAACGGGGCTATGGCTACACCTTC
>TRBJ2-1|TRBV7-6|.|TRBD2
CASSLLAGGEGEQFF
TGTGCCAGCAGCCTCCTAGCGGGGGGGGAAGGTGAGCAGTTCTTC
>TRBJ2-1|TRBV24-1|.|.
CATSGSGSYNEQFF
TGTGCCACCAGTGGGAGCGGGTCCTACAATGAGCAGTTCTTC
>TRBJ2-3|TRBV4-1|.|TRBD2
CASSQGLAGGLTQYF
TGCGCCAGCAGCCAAGGGCTAGCGGGGGGGCTTACGCAGTATTTT
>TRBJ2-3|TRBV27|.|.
CASPPAGGYSTDTQYF
TGTGCCAGCCCCCCCGCTGGCGGGTACTCCACAGATACGCAGTATTTT
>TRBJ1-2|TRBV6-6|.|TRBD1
CATLGAGGAEGYTF
TGTGCCACCCTTGGGGCAGGGGGCGCGGAAGGCTACACCTTC
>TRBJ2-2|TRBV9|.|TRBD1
CASRQGSTGELFF
TGTGCCAGCAGACAGGGGAGCACCGGGGAGCTGTTTTTT
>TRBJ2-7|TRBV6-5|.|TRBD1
CASRSDRPGEQYF
TGTGCCAGCAGATCGGACAGGCCCGGGGAGCAGTACTTC
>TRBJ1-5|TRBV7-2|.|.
CASSLAGGSGQPQHF
TGTGCCAGCAGCTTAGCGGGAGGGTCAGGGCAGCCCCAGCATTTT
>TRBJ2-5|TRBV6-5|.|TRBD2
CASSRGLAGAEAQYF
TGTGCCAGCAGCCGGGGACTAGCGGGGGCAGAGGCCCAGTACTTC
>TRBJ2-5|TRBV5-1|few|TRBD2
CASSFSGGPQETQYF
TGCGCCAGCAGCTTCTCGGGGGGTCCTCAAGAGACCCAGTACTTC
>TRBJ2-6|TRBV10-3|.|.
CAITGDGANVLTF
TGTGCCATCACAGGGGACGGGGCCAACGTCCTGACTTTC
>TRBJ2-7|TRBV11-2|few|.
CASSLAGGDEQYF
TGTGCCAGCAGCTTAGCAGGAGGGGACGAGCAGTACTTC
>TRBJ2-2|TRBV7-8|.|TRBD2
CASSFLTSGGALGRELFF
TGTGCCAGCAGCTTTCTTACTAGCGGGGGGGCCCTTGGACGGGAGCTGTTTTTT
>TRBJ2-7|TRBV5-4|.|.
CASSLPQAAFYEQYF
TGTGCCAGCAGCTTGCCTCAGGCAGCTTTTTACGAGCAGTACTTC
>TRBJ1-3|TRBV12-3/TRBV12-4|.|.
CASSLDGSIIYF
TGTGCCAGCAGTTTGGACGGTTCAATCATATATTTT
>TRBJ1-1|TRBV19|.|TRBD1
CASSIRGQGVAAFF
TGTGCCAGTAGTATTCGCGGACAGGGGGTGGCGGCTTTCTTT
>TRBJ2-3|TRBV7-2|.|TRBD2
CASSLAPGLAGGLSADTQYF
TGTGCCAGCAGCTTAGCGCCGGGACTAGCGGGGGGGCTCTCTGCAGATACGCAGTATTTT
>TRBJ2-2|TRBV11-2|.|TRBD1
CASSLLGQGAPFGELFF
TGTGCCAGCAGCTTATTGGGACAGGGGGCCCCTTTCGGGGAGCTGTTTTTT
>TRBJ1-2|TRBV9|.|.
CASSVGHLLGYGYTF
TGTGCCAGCAGCGTAGGGCACCTGCTAGGCTATGGCTACACCTTC
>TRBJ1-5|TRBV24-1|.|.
CATSDSTATQPQHF
TGTGCCACCAGTGATTCGACAGCAACCCAGCCCCAGCATTTT
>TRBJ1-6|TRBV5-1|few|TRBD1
CASSFGTGSSYNSPLHF
TGCGCCAGCAGCTTCGGGACAGGGAGCTCCTATAATTCACCCCTCCACTTT
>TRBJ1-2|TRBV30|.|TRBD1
CAWGLGTVGGRYTF
TGTGCCTGGGGACTAGGGACAGTGGGGGGGCGCTACACCTTC
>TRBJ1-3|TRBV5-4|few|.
CASSLPGGGGSGNTIYF
TGTGCCAGCAGCCTTCCCGGGGGCGGTGGCTCTGGAAACACCATATATTTT
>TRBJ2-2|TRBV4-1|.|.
CASSPAGLPGELFF
TGCGCCAGCAGCCCAGCAGGGTTACCCGGGGAGCTGTTTTTT
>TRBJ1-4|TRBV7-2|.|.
CASSLPGRLNEKLFF
TGTGCCAGCAGCCTTCCGGGACGGCTTAATGAAAAACTGTTTTTT
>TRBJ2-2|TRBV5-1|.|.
CASSLARALAEGTGELFF
TGCGCCAGCAGCTTGGCCCGGGCCCTAGCCGAAGGCACCGGGGAGCTGTTTTTT
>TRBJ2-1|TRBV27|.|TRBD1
CASAGIPGQGDNEQFF
TGTGCCAGCGCGGGGATCCCGGGACAGGGGGACAATGAGCAGTTCTTC
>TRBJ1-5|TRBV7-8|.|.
CASSLGRGTGRNQPQHF
TGTGCCAGCAGCTTAGGGAGGGGGACGGGGCGCAATCAGCCCCAGCATTTT
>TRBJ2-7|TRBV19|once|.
CASSIPPDDEQYF
TGTGCCAGTAGTATACCCCCCGACGACGAGCAGTACTTC
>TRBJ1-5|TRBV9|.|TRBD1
CASSVTGGGQPQHF
TGTGCCAGCAGCGTAACAGGGGGCGGACAGCCCCAGCATTTT
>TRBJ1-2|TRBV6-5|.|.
CASRRTNLSDGYTF
TGTGCCAGCAGAAGGACAAACCTCAGTGATGGCTACACCTTC
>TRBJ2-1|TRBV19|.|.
CASSRGRGYYNEQFF
TGTGCCAGTAGTCGGGGGCGCGGTTACTACAATGAGCAGTTCTTC
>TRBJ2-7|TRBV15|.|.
CATSRFSGSYEQYF
TGTGCCACCAGCAGATTTTCGGGTTCCTACGAGCAGTACTTC
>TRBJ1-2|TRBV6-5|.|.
CASTGLQHGYTF
TGTGCCAGCACTGGACTGCAACATGGCTACACCTTC
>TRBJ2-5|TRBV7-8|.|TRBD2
CASIPSGAERKRETQYF
TGTGCCAGCATACCTAGCGGGGCGGAGCGGAAGAGAGAGACCCAGTACTTC
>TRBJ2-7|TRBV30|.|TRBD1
CAWSPGQVSAYEQYF
TGTGCCTGGTCTCCGGGACAGGTTTCGGCTTACGAGCAGTACTTC